This paragraph reports one TCR beta chain. Its antigen is undetermined. The source of the sample is a study of cytomegalovirus exposure and HLA in healthy donors. Findings of the study overall: Later findings reportedly placed an Asian-associated ancestry cluster below the approximately 620-donor mean for N-insertions. Most subjects had HLA-A and HLA-B alleles reportedly predicted accurately by TCR beta sequences.

CDR1 and CDR2 (germline): SGHRS, YFSETQ. The CDR3 consists of 16 residues. Deletions cut 4 bases from V and 4 bases from J, with 18 bases between. The PCR was carried out with 60 Vbeta primers and 13 Jbeta primers. This table comes from immunoSEQ multiplex PCR, and its TCRdb copy is limited to in-frame clones, with some not included. The table records some 150,000 clones, 79% of them present only once. The chain joins TRBV5-1 to TRBJ2-1; D possibly corresponds to TRBD2 (7 bases). Sequencing was done on a sample of PBMCs. The TCR sequence derives from a middle-aged man in good health and CMV-seropositive. This CDR3 is CASSRGGGSDYNEQFF. The CDR3 DNA sequence: TGCGCCAGCAGCCGTGGGGGCGGGAGCGATTACAATGAGCAGTTCTTC.